This TCR beta chain emerged from a study of T cell responses to AZD1222 COVID-19 vaccine. The CDR3 length is 14 residues. Trimming took 5 bases from V and 2 from J, leaving 13 bases between them. Germline V gene lookup returns CDR1 SGHNT and CDR2 YENEEA. Profiling relied on immunoSEQ multiplex PCR, and the TCRdb table lists in-frame clones only, not all of them. The sample lists some 170,000 clones; 93% were seen once. Study outcomes and limitations: Increased Spike-specific TCR breadth and depth were observed after two AZD1222 doses. Vaccine-associated CD4 TCRs spanned spike, dominant at 160-218 and 743-854. Just a handful of people given AZD1222 tested seropositive at baseline.

In its sample, this clone was seen a few times. Its specificity is not known. The sequence came from an adult in good health. The genes are TRBV11-3 and TRBJ2-7; a possible D gene is TRBD1 (6 bases). Specimen: peripheral blood, collected on day 0 of AZD1222 vaccination. CDR3 sequence: CASSAGTQTYEQYF. The CDR3 nucleotides read TGTGCCAGCAGCGCCGGGACACAAACCTACGAGCAGTACTTC.